This T cell receptor (beta chain) was found in a study of CD8 T cell repertoires and HIV-1 epitope variants. Looking at the study overall: T cells were stimulated with Twenty-five Gag and Nef peptides separately. Control wells had CMV/EBV/flu peptides, negative Ebola AY9, or no peptide. The study, taken as a whole, reports: About 10 antigen-specific TCR beta clonotypes were found; more than five seemed cross-reactive to variants. Beta chains alone show antigen proliferation, not cytokine profile or function.

To note about this clone: Its antigen is not known.

The assay was immunoSEQ multiplex PCR, and TCRdb's table has in-frame clones only and misses some. This sample carries around 6,600 clones, roughly 65% of them seen once, and the ten largest clones take around 42%. Germline CDR1 ENHRY, CDR2 SYGVKD. Trimming took off 9 bases at V and 6 bases at J, with 12 bases between the two ends. CDR3 length: 12 residues. The TCR comes from a male donor with HIV. Specimen: cultured CD8+ T cells derived from PBMCs. V is TRBV10-3 and J is TRBJ2-1; TRBD2 is a possible D gene (6 bases). DNA of the CDR3: TGTGCCATACTTAAGGGAGGCAATGAGCAGTTCTTC. It translates to CAILKGGNEQFF.